The 3 T cell receptor beta chains reported below all come from one sample, sequenced in a study of CXCR3-negative and CXCR3-positive naive CD8 T cells. Carrying UMI labels, the TRB cDNA libraries were prepared through 5' RACE. TCRdb derives one entry per CDR3 protein from the 5' RACE reads, leaving out DNA. This sample contains tens of thousands of distinct CDR3 sequences. Sequenced material: naive CXCR3- CD8+ T cells from blood. Regarding subset: CD45RO-CCR7+CD27+CD95- naive CD8+ T cells lacking CXCR3 (TNR3-). The source of these receptors is a human donor in good health. Some clones in this sample may be carry-over from other donors' samples.

J is TRBJ2-1 and V is TRBV7-8; TCRdb picks TRBD2, but there is no DNA to check that call. This CDR3 comprises 17 residues. The germline gives CDR1 SGHVS, CDR2 FQNEAQ. CDR3 residues: CACSLGGASGIYNEQFF.

V and J are TRBV29-1 and TRBJ1-3; with no DNA, the TCRdb D assignment of TRBD1 cannot be verified. Per the germline V gene, CDR1 is SQVTM and CDR2 is ANQGSEA. This CDR3 is built from 12 residues. CDR3 sequence reads: CSVEGQGYAIYF.

The chain carries TRBV7-9 and TRBJ1-4; TCRdb calls TRBD1, which cannot be checked without DNA. In germline, CDR1 is SEHNR, CDR2 FQNEAQ (reference sequence). The CDR3 loop spans 12 amino acids. The CDR3 protein is CASSLDRVELFF.